This note documents a single TCR beta chain sequence. Its antigen remains unknown. V lost 5 bases to trimming and J lost 2 bases; unmatched junction nucleotides: 11. The CDR3 totals 16 residues. CDR1 LNHNV and CDR2 YYDKDF come from the germline V gene (reference sequence). This record belongs to a study of cytomegalovirus exposure and HLA in healthy donors. At the level of the study: The platform used for the 120 or so validation repertoires matched that of the roughly 700 first-cohort repertoires, a later analysis reported. Study results and caveats: Associated with cytomegalovirus, according to the listing, were 150 to 200 TCR beta chains. The classifier reportedly diagnosed cytomegalovirus status with high specificity and sensitivity.

Data came from immunoSEQ multiplex PCR; TCRdb stores just in-frame clones and leaves some out. The data hold approximately 220,000 clones, with around 90% observed a single time. The chain carries TRBV15 and TRBJ2-7, with TRBD1 matching 8 bases. Specimen: PBMCs. The sequence derives from a woman under 30 in good health and CMV-seronegative. CDR3 in amino acids: CATSRRTGKEPYEQYF. In nucleotides, the CDR3 is TGTGCCACCAGCCGACGGACAGGGAAGGAACCCTACGAGCAGTACTTC.